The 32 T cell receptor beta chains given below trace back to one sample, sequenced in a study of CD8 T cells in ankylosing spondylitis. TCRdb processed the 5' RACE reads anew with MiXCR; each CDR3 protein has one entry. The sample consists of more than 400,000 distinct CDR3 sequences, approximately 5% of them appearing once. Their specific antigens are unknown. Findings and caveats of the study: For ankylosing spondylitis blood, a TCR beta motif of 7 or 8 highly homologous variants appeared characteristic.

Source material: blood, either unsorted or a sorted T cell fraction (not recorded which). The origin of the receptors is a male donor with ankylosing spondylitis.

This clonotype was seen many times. The CDR3, as DNA: TGTGCCAGCAGTATTGGACAGGGAATGTTTTTCCCCCTCCACTTT. Translating gives CASSIGQGMFFPLHF. V is TRBV6-1 and J is TRBJ1-6; 8 positions agree with TRBD1. Trimming cost V 5 bases and J 13 bases; bases outside gene matches: 13. CDR1 is MNHNS, CDR2 SASEGT, per germline. The length of the CDR3 is 15 residues.

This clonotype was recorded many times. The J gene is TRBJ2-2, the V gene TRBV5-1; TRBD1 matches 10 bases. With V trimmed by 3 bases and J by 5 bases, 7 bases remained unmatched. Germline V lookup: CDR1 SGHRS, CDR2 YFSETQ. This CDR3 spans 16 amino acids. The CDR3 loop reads CASSSSLGQGTGELFF. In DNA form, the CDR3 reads TGCGCCAGCAGCTCATCACTGGGACAGGGGACCGGGGAGCTGTTTTTT.

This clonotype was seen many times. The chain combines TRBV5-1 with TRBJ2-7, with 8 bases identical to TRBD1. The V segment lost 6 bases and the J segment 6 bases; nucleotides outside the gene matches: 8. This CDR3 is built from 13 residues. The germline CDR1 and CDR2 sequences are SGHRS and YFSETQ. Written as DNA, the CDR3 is TGCGCCAGCACCTGGACAGGGTCTTCCGAGCAGTACTTC. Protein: CASTWTGSSEQYF.

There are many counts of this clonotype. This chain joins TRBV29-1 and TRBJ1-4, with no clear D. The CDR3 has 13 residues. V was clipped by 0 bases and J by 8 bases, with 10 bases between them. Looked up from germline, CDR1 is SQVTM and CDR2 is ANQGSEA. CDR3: CSVEDPGNEKLFF. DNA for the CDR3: TGCAGCGTTGAAGATCCGGGGAACGAAAAACTGTTTTTT.

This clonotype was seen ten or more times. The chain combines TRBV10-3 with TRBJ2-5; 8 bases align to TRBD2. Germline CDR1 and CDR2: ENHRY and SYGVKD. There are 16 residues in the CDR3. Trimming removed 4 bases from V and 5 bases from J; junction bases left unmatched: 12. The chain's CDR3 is CAISGLAGATGETQYF. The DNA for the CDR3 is TGTGCCATCAGTGGTCTAGCGGGCGCGACCGGGGAGACCCAGTACTTC.

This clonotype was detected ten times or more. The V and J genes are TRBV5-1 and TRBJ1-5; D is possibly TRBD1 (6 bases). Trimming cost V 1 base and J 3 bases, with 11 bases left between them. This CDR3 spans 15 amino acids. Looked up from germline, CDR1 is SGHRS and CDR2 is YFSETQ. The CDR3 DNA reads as TGCGCCAGCAGCTTGCTAGGACAGACCAATCAGCCCCAGCATTTT. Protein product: CASSLLGQTNQPQHF.

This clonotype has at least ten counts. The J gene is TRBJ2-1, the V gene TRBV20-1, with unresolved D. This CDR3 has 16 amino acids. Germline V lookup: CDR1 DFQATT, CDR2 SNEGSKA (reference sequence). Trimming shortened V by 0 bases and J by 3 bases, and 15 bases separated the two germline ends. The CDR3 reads CSARDGSRTHYNEQFF. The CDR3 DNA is TGCAGTGCTAGAGATGGGTCTCGGACCCACTACAATGAGCAGTTCTTC.

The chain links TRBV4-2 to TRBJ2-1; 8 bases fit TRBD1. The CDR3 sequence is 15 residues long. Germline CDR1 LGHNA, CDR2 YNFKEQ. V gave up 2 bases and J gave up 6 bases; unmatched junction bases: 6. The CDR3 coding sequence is TGTGCCAGCAGCCAACCGGACAGGGCGGGCAATGAGCAGTTCTTC. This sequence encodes CASSQPDRAGNEQFF.

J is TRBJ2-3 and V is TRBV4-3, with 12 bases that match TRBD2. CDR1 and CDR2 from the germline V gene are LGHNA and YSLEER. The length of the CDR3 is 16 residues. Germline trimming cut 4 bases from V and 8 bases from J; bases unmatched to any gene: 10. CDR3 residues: CASSPGLAGPRGTQYF. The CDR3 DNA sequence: TGCGCCAGCAGCCCCGGACTAGCGGGGCCCCGGGGTACGCAGTATTTT.

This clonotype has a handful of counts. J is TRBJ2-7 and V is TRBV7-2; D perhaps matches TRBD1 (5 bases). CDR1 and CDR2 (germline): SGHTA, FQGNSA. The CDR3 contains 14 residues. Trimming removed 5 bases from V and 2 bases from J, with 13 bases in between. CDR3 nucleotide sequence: TGTGCCAGCAGCGCATTCCTCAGGGCCTACGAGCAGTACTTC. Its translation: CASSAFLRAYEQYF.

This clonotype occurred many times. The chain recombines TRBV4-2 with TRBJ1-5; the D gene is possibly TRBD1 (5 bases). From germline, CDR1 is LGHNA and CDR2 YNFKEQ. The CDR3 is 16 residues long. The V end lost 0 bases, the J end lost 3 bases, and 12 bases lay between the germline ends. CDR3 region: CASSQDQGRANQPQHF. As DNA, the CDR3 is TGTGCCAGCAGCCAAGATCAGGGCAGGGCCAATCAGCCCCAGCATTTT.

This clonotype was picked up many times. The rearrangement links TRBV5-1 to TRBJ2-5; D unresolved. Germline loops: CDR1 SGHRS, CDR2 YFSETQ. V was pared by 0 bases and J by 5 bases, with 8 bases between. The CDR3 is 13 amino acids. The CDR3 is CASSLDFVETQYF. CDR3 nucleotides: TGCGCCAGCAGCTTGGATTTTGTTGAGACCCAGTACTTC.

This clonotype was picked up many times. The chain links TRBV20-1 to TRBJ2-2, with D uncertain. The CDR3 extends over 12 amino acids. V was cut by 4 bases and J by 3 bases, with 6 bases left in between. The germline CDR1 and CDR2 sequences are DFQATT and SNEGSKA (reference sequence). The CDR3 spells CSAKGYTGELFF. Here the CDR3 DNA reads TGCAGTGCTAAAGGGTACACCGGGGAGCTGTTTTTT.

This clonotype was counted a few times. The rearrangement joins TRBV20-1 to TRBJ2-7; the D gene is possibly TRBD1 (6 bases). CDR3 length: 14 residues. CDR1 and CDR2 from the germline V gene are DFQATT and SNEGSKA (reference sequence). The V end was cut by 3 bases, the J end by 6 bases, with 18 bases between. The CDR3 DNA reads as TGCAGTGCTAGGAGTGCAGGGGTGTCGGCCGAGCAGTACTTC. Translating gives CSARSAGVSAEQYF.

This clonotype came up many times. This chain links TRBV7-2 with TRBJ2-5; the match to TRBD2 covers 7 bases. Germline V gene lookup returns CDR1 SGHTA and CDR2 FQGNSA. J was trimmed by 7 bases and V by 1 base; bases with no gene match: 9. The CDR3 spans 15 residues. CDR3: CASSLGGLGDGTQYF. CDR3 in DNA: TGTGCCAGCAGCTTAGGAGGACTAGGAGACGGGACCCAGTACTTC.

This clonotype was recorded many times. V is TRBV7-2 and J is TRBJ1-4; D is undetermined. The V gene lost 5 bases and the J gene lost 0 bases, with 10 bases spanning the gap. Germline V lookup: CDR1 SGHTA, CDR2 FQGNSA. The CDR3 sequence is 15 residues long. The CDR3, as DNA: TGTGCCAGCAGCCCCCAGTGGGCAACTAATGAAAAACTGTTTTTT. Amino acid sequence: CASSPQWATNEKLFF.

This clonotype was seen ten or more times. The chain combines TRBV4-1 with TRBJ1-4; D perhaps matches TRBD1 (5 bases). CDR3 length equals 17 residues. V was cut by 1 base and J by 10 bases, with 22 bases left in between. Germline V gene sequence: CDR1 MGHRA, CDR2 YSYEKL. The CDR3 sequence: CASSQGSNTGNFGKLFF. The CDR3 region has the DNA TGCGCCAGCAGCCAAGGCTCTAATACAGGCAATTTCGGAAAACTGTTTTTT.

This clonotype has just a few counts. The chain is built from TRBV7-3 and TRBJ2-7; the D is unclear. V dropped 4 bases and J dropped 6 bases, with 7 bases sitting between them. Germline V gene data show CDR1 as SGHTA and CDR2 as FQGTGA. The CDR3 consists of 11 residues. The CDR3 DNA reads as TGTGCCAGCAGCTGCCCCGCCGAGCAGTACTTC. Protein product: CASSCPAEQYF.

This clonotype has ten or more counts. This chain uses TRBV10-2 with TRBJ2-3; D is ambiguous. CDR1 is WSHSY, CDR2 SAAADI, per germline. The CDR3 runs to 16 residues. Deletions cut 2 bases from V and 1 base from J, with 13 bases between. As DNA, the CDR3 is TGCGCCAGCAGTGAGACGGCCTCTTGGGGCACAGATACGCAGTATTTT. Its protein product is CASSETASWGTDTQYF.

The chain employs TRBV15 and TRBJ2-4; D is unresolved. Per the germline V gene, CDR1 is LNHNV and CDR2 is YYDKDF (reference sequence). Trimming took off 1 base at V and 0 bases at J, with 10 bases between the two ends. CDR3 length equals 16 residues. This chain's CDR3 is CATSRGPKEAKNIQYF. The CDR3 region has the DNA TGTGCCACCAGCAGAGGACCCAAAGAAGCCAAAAACATTCAGTACTTC.

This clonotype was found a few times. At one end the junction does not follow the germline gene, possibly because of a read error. This CDR3 reads CCARAPFSGRGYNEQFF. As DNA, the CDR3 is TGCTGTGCTAGAGCTCCCTTTAGCGGGCGGGGATACAATGAGCAGTTCTTC. The chain has TRBV20-1 and TRBJ2-1, with 7 nucleotides matching TRBD2. Germline CDR1 reads DFQATT; CDR2 reads SNEGSKA (reference sequence). The CDR3 runs to 17 residues.

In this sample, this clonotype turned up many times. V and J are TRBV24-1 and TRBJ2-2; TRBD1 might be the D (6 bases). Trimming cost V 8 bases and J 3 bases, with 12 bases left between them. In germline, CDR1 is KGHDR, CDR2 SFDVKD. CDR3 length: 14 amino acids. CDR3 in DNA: TGTGCCACCACGGACAGTTACCACACCGGGGAGCTGTTTTTT. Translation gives CATTDSYHTGELFF.

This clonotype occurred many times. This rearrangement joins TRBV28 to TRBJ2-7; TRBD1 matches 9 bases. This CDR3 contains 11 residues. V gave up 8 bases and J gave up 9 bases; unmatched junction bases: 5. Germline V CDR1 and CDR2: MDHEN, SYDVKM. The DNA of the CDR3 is TGTGCCAGCCGGACAGGGGCTATGCAGTACTTC. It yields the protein CASRTGAMQYF.

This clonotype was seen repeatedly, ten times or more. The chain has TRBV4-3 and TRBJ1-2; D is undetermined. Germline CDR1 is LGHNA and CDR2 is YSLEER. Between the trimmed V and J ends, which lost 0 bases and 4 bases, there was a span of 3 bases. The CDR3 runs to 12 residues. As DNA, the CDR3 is TGCGCCAGCAGCCAAGACCGCTATGGCTACACCTTC. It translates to CASSQDRYGYTF.

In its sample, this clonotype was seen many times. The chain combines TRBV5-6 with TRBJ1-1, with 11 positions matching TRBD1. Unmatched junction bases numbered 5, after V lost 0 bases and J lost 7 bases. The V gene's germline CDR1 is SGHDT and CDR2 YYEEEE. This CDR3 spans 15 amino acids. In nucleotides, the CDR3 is TGTGCCAGCAGCTTGGGTTGGACAGGGGGCTTTGAAGCTTTCTTT. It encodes CASSLGWTGGFEAFF.

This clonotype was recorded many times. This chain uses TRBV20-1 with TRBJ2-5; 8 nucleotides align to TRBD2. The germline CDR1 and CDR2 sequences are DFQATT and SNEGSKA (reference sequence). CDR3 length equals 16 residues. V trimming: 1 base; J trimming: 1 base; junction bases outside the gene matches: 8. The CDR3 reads CSARGYPTSVQETQYF. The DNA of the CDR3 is TGCAGTGCTAGAGGATATCCGACTAGCGTCCAAGAGACCCAGTACTTC.

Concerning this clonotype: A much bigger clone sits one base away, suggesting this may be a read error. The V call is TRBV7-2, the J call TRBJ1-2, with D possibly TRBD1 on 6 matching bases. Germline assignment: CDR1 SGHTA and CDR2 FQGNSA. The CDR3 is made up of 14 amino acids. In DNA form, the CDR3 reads TGTGCCAGCCGCTTATGGGGGCCAGACTATGGCTACACCTTC. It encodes CASRLWGPDYGYTF.

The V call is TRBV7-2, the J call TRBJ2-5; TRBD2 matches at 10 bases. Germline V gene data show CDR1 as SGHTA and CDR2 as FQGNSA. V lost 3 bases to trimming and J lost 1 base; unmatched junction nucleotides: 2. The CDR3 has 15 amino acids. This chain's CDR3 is CASSFQRGGQETQYF. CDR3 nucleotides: TGTGCCAGCAGCTTCCAGCGGGGGGGCCAAGAGACCCAGTACTTC.

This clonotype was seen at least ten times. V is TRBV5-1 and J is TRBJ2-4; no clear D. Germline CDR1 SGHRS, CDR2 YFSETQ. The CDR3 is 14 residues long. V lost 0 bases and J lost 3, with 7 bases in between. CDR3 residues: CASSLGELKNIQYF. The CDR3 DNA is TGCGCCAGCAGCTTGGGGGAACTCAAAAACATTCAGTACTTC.

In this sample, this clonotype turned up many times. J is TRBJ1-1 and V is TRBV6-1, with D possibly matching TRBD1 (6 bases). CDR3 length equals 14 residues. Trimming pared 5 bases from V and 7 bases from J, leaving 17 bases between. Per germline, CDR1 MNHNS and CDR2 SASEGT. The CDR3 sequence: CASSTLNRVGEAFF. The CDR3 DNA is TGTGCCAGCAGTACCCTAAACAGGGTAGGTGAAGCTTTCTTT.

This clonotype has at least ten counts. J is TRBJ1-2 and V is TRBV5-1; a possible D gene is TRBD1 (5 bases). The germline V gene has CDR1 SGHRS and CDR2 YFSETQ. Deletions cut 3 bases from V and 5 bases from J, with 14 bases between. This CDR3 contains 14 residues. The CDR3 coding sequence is TGCGCCAGCAGCTCCCGCGGGGACCAGTATGGCTACACCTTC. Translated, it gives CASSSRGDQYGYTF.

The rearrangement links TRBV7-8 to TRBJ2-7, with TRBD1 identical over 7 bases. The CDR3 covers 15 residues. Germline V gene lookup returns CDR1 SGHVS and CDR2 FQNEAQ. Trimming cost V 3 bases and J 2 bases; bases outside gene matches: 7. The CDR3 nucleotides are TGTGCCAGCAGCTTCCCGGGACAGACTACCTACGAGCAGTACTTC. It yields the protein CASSFPGQTTYEQYF.